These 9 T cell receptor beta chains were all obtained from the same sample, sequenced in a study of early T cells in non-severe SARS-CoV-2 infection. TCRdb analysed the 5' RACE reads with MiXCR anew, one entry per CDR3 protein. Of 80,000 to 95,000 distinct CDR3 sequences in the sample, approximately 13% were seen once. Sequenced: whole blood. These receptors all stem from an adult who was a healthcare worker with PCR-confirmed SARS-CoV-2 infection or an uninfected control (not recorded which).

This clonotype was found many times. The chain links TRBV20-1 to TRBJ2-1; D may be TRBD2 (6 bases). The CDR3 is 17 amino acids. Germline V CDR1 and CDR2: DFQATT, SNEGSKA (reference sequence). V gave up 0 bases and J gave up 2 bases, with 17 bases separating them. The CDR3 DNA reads TGCAGTGCTAGAGATAGACGAGGCGGGAACACCTACAATGAGCAGTTCTTC. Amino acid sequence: CSARDRRGGNTYNEQFF.

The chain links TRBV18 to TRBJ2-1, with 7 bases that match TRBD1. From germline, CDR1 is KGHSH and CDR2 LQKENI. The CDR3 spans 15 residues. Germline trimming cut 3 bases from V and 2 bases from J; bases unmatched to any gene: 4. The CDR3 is CASSPQTGTYNEQFF. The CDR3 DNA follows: TGTGCCAGCTCACCCCAGACAGGGACCTACAATGAGCAGTTCTTC.

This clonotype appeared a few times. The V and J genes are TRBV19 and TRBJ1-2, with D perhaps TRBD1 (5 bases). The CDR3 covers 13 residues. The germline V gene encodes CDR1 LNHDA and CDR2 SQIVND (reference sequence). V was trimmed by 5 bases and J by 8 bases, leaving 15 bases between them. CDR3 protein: CASSFGQGSGYTF. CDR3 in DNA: TGTGCCAGTAGTTTCGGGCAGGGAAGCGGCTACACCTTC. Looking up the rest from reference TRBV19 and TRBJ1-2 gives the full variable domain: DGGITQSPKYLFRKEGQNVTLSCEQNLNHDAMYWYRQDPGQGLRLIYYSQIVNDFQKGDIAEGYSVSREKKESFPLTVTSAQKNPTAFYLCASSFGQGSGYTFGSGTRLTVV.

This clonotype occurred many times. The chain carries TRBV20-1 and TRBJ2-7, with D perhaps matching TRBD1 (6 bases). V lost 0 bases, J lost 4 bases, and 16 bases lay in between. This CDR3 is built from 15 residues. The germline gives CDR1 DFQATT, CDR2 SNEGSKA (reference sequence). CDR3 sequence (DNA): TGCAGTGCTAGAGATCTCCTGGGACAAGTGTACGAGCAGTACTTC. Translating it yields CSARDLLGQVYEQYF.

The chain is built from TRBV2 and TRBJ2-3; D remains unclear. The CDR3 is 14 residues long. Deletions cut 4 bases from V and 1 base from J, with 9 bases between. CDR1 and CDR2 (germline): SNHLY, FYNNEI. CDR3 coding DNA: TGTGCCAGCAGTGGACGTATACGCACAGATACGCAGTATTTT. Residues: CASSGRIRTDTQYF.

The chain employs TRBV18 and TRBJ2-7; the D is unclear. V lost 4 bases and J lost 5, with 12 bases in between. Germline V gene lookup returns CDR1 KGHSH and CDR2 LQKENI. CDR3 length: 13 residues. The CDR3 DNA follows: TGTGCCAGCTCACTGATACAGAGGAACGAGCAGTACTTC. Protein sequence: CASSLIQRNEQYF.

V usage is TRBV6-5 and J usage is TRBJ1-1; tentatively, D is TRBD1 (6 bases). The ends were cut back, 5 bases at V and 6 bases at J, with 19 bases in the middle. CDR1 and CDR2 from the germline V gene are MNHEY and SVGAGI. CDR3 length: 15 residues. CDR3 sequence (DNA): TGTGCCAGCAGTCTACTATCCTCAGGGGTGGCTGAAGCTTTCTTT. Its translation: CASSLLSSGVAEAFF.

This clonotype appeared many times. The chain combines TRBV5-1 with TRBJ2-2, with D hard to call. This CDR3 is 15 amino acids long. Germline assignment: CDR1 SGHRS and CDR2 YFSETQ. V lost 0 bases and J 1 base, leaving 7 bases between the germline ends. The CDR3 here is CASSLVERNTGELFF. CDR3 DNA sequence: TGCGCCAGCAGCTTGGTGGAGCGGAACACCGGGGAGCTGTTTTTT.

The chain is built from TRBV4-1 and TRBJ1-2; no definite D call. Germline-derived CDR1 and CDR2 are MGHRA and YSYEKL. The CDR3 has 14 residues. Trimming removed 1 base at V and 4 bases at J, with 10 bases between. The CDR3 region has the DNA TGCGCCAGCAGCCAAGTGAGGGCTAGCTATGGCTACACCTTC. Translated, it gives CASSQVRASYGYTF.